The 9 T cell receptor beta chains reported below all come from one sample, sequenced in a study of cytomegalovirus exposure and HLA in healthy donors (TCRdb year 2017). Libraries were made using the immunoSEQ multiplex PCR assay. For the multiplex PCR, a mixture combining 60 forward primers for TCR Vbeta segments and 13 reverse primers for TCR Jbeta segments was used. Imported from immuneACCESS, the table was reduced by TCRdb to in-frame sequences with V and J called. These copies leave out some clones; in studies compared against another copy, an unresolved V gene accounts for under half, and the cause of the remainder is not known. This sample is represented by around 84,000 clones; around 77% of them were singletons. Jointly, the top ten make up 3% to 3.5% of the sample. The sequenced sample consisted of PBMCs. These TCRs come from a man between 50 and 59 years old in good health and CMV-seronegative.

The chain links TRBV7-3 to TRBJ2-6, with 10 nucleotides matching TRBD1. The J segment lost 4 bases and the V segment lost 5 bases, leaving 14 bases of the junction unmatched. The germline CDR1 and CDR2 sequences are SGHTA and FQGTGA. There are 19 residues in the CDR3. CDR3 DNA: TGTGCCAGCAGCCCAACCGACAGGGGGCGCGCGAGGGGGGCCAACGTCCTGACTTTC. Translated, it gives CASSPTDRGRARGANVLTF.

This rearrangement joins TRBV7-2 to TRBJ2-4; 7 nucleotides agree with TRBD1. Germline lookup yields CDR1 SGHTA and CDR2 FQGNSA. This CDR3 region has 17 residues. Trimming took 2 bases from V and 0 from J; bases not matched to a gene: 7. Written as DNA, the CDR3 is TGTGCCAGCAGCTTACGTAGGGGGCTGGGAGCCAAAAACATTCAGTACTTC. Translated: CASSLRRGLGAKNIQYF.

The J gene is TRBJ1-1, the V gene TRBV6-1, with 9 bases fitting TRBD1. From germline, CDR1 is MNHNS and CDR2 SASEGT. CDR3 length: 15 amino acids. V shed 6 bases, J shed 4 bases, and the junction held 9 bases outside the gene matches. The CDR3 nucleotides are TGTGCCAGCAGCAACAGGGGGCTAGGGGCCACTGAAGCTTTCTTT. Protein sequence: CASSNRGLGATEAFF.

This clone was detected only once. The chain has TRBV25-1 and TRBJ2-3; no firm D call. V was pared by 7 bases and J by 0 bases, with 2 bases between. This CDR3 contains 11 residues. The germline V gene has CDR1 MGHDK and CDR2 SYGVNS. As DNA, the CDR3 is TGTGCCAGCACTAGCACAGATACGCAGTATTTT. Its protein is CASTSTDTQYF.

The chain uses TRBV4-1 and TRBJ2-3; D uncertain. The V and J ends lost 0 bases and 2 bases respectively, with 6 bases between them. The length of the CDR3 is 14 residues. Germline loops: CDR1 MGHRA, CDR2 YSYEKL. The CDR3 protein is CASSQDRITDTQYF. The CDR3, as DNA: TGCGCCAGCAGCCAAGACAGGATCACAGATACGCAGTATTTT.

The V gene is TRBV7-9, the J gene TRBJ2-5; D is perhaps TRBD1 (5 bases). Germline V gene lookup returns CDR1 SEHNR and CDR2 FQNEAQ (reference sequence). This CDR3 has 12 residues. V dropped 3 bases and J dropped 5 bases, with 7 bases sitting between them. The CDR3 spells CASSFAGETQYF. CDR3 coding DNA: TGTGCCAGCAGCTTTGCAGGGGAGACCCAGTACTTC.

The gene calls are TRBV9 and TRBJ2-5; TRBD1 agrees at 7 bases. This CDR3 region has 14 residues. Per germline, CDR1 SGDLS and CDR2 YYNGEE. Germline trimming cut 3 bases from V and 1 base from J; bases unmatched to any gene: 3. This chain's CDR3 is CASSAGDSQETQYF. The CDR3, as DNA: TGTGCCAGCAGCGCCGGGGACAGCCAAGAGACCCAGTACTTC.

The rearrangement links TRBV7-4 to TRBJ1-3; D unclear. The CDR3 runs 15 residues. CDR1 is SGHVT, CDR2 SQSDAQ, per germline. Trimming removed 4 bases at V and 3 bases at J, with 13 bases between. CDR3 sequence reads: CASSWSGFRGNTIYF. CDR3 bases: TGTGCCAGCAGCTGGTCAGGATTTCGTGGAAACACCATATATTTT.

This clone appeared a single time. The V gene is TRBV6-5, the J gene TRBJ1-1; no definite D call. Germline CDR1 is MNHEY and CDR2 is SVGAGI. The length of the CDR3 is 13 residues. V lost 8 bases and J 5 bases, leaving 15 bases between the germline ends. CDR3 residues: CASRVNRRTEAFF. CDR3 nucleotide sequence: TGTGCCAGCCGAGTTAATAGGAGAACTGAAGCTTTCTTT.